Shown below are 6 T cell receptor beta chains from a single sample sequenced in a study of T cells in Graves' hyperthyroidism and ophthalmopathy. There were TCR beta CDR3 regions amplified from RNA transcripts. With the HTBI primer set, the TCR CDR3 went through a first round of RT-PCR. TCRdb re-analysed the multiplex PCR reads in MiXCR, keeping a single row per CDR3 protein. The sample records around 340,000 distinct CDR3 sequences, roughly 21% being singletons. What was sequenced was blood. These TCRs come from a woman between 45 and 60 years old with Graves' hyperthyroidism.

The chain links TRBV3-1 to TRBJ2-5, with 7 bases that match TRBD2. The CDR3 has 16 amino acids. Germline assignment: CDR1 LGHDT and CDR2 YNNKEL (reference sequence). J lost 2 bases, V lost 5 bases, and 11 bases had no gene match. CDR3 DNA sequence: TGTGCCAGCAGCGGGCCACCGGGGAGGGGACAAGAGACCCAGTACTTC. Protein: CASSGPPGRGQETQYF.

The rearrangement uses TRBV28 and TRBJ2-2, with 9 bases lining up with TRBD1. The CDR3 loop spans 17 amino acids. Germline V CDR1 and CDR2: MDHEN, SYDVKM. J was trimmed by 5 bases and V by 8 bases; bases with no gene match: 15. The DNA of the CDR3 is TGTGCCAGCTCCTCCCACGCCGGGACAGGGAGGACCGGGGAGCTGTTTTTT. As protein: CASSSHAGTGRTGELFF.

This clonotype was counted many times. The CDR3 DNA reads as TGTGCCAGGAAACAGGGACCGAACACTGAAGCTTTCTTT. This encodes CARKQGPNTEAFF. V usage is TRBV6-1 and J usage is TRBJ1-1; a possible D gene is TRBD1 (6 bases). Germline V gene sequence: CDR1 MNHNS, CDR2 SASEGT. Trimming took off 9 bases at V and 1 base at J, with 12 bases between the two ends. This CDR3 has 13 residues.

In its sample, this clonotype was seen many times. The chain has TRBV6-1 and TRBJ2-7, with a weak D call TRBD2 (5 bases). The CDR3 totals 16 residues. CDR1 and CDR2 from the germline V gene are MNHNS and SASEGT. Trimming stripped 1 base from V and 2 bases from J, with 15 bases between. In nucleotides, the CDR3 is TGTGCCAGCAGTGAAGAGCCTAGCCGATATACCTACGAGCAGTACTTC. It codes for CASSEEPSRYTYEQYF.

The chain recombines TRBV5-8 with TRBJ1-2, with D unclear. CDR3 size: 14 residues. Germline V CDR1 and CDR2: SGHTS, YDEGEE. V lost 1 base and J lost 2, with 9 bases in between. The CDR3 sequence is CASSLSGLNYGYTF. The CDR3 bases are TGTGCCAGCAGCTTGTCGGGTCTAAACTATGGCTACACCTTC. The full variable domain, with the rest looked up from reference TRBV5-8 and TRBJ1-2, is EAGVTQSPTHLIKTRGQQATLRCSPISGHTSVYWYQQALGLGLQFLLWYDEGEERNRGNFPPRFSGRQFPNYSSELNVNALELEDSALYLCASSLSGLNYGYTFGSGTRLTVV.

The sample holds a few counts of this clonotype. The chain employs TRBV7-2 and TRBJ2-5; weak D call: TRBD1 (6 bases). The V gene lost 5 bases and the J gene lost 4 bases, with 14 bases spanning the gap. The CDR3 covers 14 residues. Germline assignment: CDR1 SGHTA and CDR2 FQGNSA. CDR3 sequence (DNA): TGTGCCAGCAGCGCAAATGGGGGCCGAGAGACCCAGTACTTC. This translates into CASSANGGRETQYF.